The 5 T cell receptor beta chains in this list originate from one sample, sequenced in a study of vaccination and CD4 T cells after COVID-19. Treatment indicated: roughly nine-day PBMC culture with coronavirus spike peptide pools or control peptides (ViraFEST assay). Sequence data for DNA of cultured CD4+ T cells were generated by the Oncomine TCR Beta short-read assay. TCRdb independently ran MiXCR on the PCR reads; one entry per CDR3 protein. The table lists about 7,200 distinct CDR3 sequences, approximately 21% of them singletons, with more than 20% in the top ten. For these receptors, no antigen is known. This sample comprised CD4+ T cells from blood, cultured in vitro, obtained after SARS-CoV-2 vaccination. The origin of the receptors is a human donor who had recovered from COVID-19.

This clonotype was counted between two and nine times. J is TRBJ2-1 and V is TRBV20-1; TRBD2 matches at 10 bases. The junction had 7 bases not matched to a gene; V was cut back by 1 base and J by 7 bases. Per the germline V gene, CDR1 is DFQATT and CDR2 is SNEGSKA (reference sequence). This CDR3 comprises 15 residues. The CDR3 bases are TGCAGTGCTAGAGTGCTAGCGGGAGACTGGAATGAGCAGTTCTTC. Translation: CSARVLAGDWNEQFF.

This rearrangement joins TRBV6-1 to TRBJ1-3; TRBD1 might be the D (6 bases). The germline V gene has CDR1 MNHNS and CDR2 SASEGT. The ends were cut back, 6 bases at V and 9 bases at J, with 21 bases in the middle. The CDR3 is made up of 15 amino acids. The CDR3 nucleotides are TGTGCCAGCAGCCTCGGAGAACCCAGGGGAGGCACCATATATTTT. This translates into CASSLGEPRGGTIYF.

Concerning this clonotype: Just one base apart from a much larger clone, this may be a read error. The chain recombines TRBV7-3 with TRBJ2-7; 7 positions match TRBD2. CDR1 and CDR2 (germline): SGHTA, FQGTGA. This CDR3 spans 15 amino acids. DNA of the CDR3: TGTGCCGGCAGCTTAGGTTCGACTAGCAGGTACGAGCAGTACTTC. Amino acids: CAGSLGSTSRYEQYF.

This clonotype was seen a handful of times. Mismatch with germline at one junction end may stem from a read error. The chain employs TRBV6-2 or TRBV6-3 and TRBJ2-1; TRBD2 agrees at 7 bases. The CDR3 runs to 13 residues. CDR1 is MNHEY, CDR2 SVGEGT, per germline. The CDR3 DNA follows: TGTGCCAGCAGTTGGGGGGGGGAACAGCCTAGGGATTTC. Its protein is CASSWGGEQPRDF.

The chain joins TRBV11-1 to TRBJ2-1; D not resolved. The CDR3 has 14 residues. Trimming shortened V by 1 base and J by 2 bases, and 6 bases separated the two germline ends. Germline V gene data show CDR1 as SGHAT and CDR2 as FQDESV (reference sequence). CDR3 residues: CASSLELAYNEQFF. The CDR3 DNA sequence: TGTGCCAGCAGCTTAGAGTTAGCCTACAATGAGCAGTTCTTC.